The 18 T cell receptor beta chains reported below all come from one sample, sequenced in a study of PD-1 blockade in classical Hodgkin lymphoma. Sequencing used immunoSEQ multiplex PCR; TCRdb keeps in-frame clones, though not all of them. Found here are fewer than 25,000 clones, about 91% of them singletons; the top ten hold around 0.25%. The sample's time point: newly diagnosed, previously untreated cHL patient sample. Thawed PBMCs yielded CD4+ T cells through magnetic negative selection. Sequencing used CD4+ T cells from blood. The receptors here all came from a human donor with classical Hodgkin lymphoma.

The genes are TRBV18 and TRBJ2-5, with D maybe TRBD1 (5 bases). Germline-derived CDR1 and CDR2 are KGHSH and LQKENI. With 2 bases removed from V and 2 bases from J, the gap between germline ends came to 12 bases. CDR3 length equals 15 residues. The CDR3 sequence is CASSPSGRVQETQYF. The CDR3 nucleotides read TGTGCCAGCTCACCATCGGGCAGGGTTCAAGAGACCCAGTACTTC.

CDR3 amino acids: CAWVTGYEQYF. In nucleotides, the CDR3 is TGTGCCTGGGTTACAGGCTACGAGCAGTACTTC. The J gene is TRBJ2-7, the V gene TRBV30, with D perhaps matching TRBD1 (5 bases). CDR3 length: 11 residues. Germline CDR1 is GTSNPN and CDR2 is SVGIG (reference sequence). The V and J ends lost 5 bases and 3 bases respectively, with 8 bases between them.

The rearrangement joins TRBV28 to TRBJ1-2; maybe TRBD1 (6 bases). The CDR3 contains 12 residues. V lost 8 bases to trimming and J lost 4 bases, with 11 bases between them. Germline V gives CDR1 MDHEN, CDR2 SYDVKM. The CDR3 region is CASLDSFYGYTF. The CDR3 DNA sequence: TGTGCCAGCCTGGACAGTTTCTATGGCTACACCTTC.

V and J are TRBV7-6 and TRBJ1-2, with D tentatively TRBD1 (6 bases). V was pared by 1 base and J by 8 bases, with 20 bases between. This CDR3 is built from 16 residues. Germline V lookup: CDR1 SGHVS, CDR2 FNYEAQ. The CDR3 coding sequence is TGTGCCAGCAGCTTAGACCCGCCAGGGGCAACTAGGGGCTACACCTTC. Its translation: CASSLDPPGATRGYTF.

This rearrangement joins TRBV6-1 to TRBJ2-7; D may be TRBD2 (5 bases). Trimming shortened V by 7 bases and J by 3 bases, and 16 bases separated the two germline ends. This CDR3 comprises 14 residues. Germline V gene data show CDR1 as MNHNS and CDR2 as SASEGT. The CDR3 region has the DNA TGTGCCAGCATTTCTCGGGCGGGCCTCTACGAGCAGTACTTC. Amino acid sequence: CASISRAGLYEQYF.

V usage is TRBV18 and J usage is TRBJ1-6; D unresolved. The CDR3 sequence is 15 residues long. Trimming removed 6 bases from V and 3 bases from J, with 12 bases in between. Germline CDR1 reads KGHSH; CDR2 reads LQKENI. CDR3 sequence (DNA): TGTGCCAGCTCGATACTAGAGGGCTATAATTCACCCCTCCACTTT. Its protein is CASSILEGYNSPLHF.

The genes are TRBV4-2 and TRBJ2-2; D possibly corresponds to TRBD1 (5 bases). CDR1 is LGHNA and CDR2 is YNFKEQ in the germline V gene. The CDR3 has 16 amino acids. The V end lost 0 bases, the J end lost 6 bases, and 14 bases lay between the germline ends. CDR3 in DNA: TGTGCCAGCAGCCAAGAGGGCAGGGCTACTCCCGGGGAGCTGTTTTTT. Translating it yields CASSQEGRATPGELFF.

CDR3 sequence: CASSLEGGANYGYTF. The DNA for the CDR3 is TGTGCCAGCAGCTTAGAAGGGGGAGCTAACTATGGCTACACCTTC. The chain has TRBV7-2 and TRBJ1-2; possibly TRBD1 for D (6 bases). From germline, CDR1 is SGHTA and CDR2 FQGNSA. V was clipped by 1 base and J by 0 bases, with 9 bases between them. The CDR3 extends over 15 amino acids.

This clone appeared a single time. CDR3 sequence (DNA): TGTGCCAGCAGCCACGGGACTAGCGGGGTGAATGAGCAGTTCTTC. It encodes CASSHGTSGVNEQFF. The chain has TRBV7-2 and TRBJ2-1; 13 nucleotides align to TRBD2. Germline V gives CDR1 SGHTA, CDR2 FQGNSA. This CDR3 spans 15 amino acids. Unmatched junction bases numbered 5, after V lost 5 bases and J lost 7 bases.

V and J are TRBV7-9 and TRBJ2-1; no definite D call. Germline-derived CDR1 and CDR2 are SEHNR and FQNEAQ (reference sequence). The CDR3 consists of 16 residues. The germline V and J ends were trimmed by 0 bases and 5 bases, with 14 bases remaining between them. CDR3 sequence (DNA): TGTGCCAGCAGCTTAGCGTCCCGGCCGGAAAACAATGAGCAGTTCTTC. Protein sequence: CASSLASRPENNEQFF.

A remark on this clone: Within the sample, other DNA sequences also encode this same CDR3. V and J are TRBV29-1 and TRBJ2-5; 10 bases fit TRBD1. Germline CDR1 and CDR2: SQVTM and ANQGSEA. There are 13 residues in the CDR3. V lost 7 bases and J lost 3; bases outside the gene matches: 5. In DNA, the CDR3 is TGCAGCGAGTCCGGGACAGGGGAAGAGACCCAGTACTTC. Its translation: CSESGTGEETQYF.

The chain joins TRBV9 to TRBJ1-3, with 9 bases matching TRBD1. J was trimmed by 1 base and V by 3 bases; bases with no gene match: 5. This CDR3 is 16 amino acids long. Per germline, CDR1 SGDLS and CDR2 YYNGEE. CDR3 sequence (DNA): TGTGCCAGCAGCGAACAGGGGGCTTGGTCTGGAAACACCATATATTTT. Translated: CASSEQGAWSGNTIYF. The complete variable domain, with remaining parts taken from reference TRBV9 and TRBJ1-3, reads DSGVTQTPKHLITATGQRVTLRCSPRSGDLSVYWYQQSLDQGLQFLIQYYNGEERAKGNILERFSAQQFPDLHSELNLSSLELGDSALYFCASSEQGAWSGNTIYFGEGSWLTVV.

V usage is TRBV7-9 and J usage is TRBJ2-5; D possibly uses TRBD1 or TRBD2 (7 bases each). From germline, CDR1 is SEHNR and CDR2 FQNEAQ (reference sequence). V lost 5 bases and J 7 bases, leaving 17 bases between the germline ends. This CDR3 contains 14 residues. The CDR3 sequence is CASSPRGGDGTQYF. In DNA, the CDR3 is TGTGCCAGCAGCCCCAGGGGGGGGGACGGGACCCAGTACTTC. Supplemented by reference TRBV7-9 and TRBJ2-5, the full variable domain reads DTGVSQNPRHKITKRGQNVTFRCDPISEHNRLYWYRQTLGQGPEFLTYFQNEAQLEKSRLLSDRFSAERPKGSFSTLEIQRTEQGDSAMYLCASSPRGGDGTQYFGPGTRLLVL.

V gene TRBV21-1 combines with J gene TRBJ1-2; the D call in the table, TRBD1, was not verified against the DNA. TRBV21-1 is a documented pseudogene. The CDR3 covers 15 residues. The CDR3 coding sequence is TGTGCCAGCAGCAAAAGACACTGGGGCGTCTCTGGCTACACCTTC. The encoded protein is CASSKRHWGVSGYTF.

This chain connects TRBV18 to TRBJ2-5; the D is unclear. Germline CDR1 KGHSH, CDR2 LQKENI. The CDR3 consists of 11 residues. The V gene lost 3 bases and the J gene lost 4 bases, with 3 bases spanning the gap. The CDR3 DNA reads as TGTGCCAGCTCACCGTCAGAGACCCAGTACTTC. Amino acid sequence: CASSPSETQYF.

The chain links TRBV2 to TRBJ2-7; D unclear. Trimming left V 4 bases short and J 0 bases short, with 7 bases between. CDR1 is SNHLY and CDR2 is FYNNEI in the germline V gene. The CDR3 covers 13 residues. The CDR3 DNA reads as TGTGCCAGCAGTGGAAGTATCTCCTACGAGCAGTACTTC. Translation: CASSGSISYEQYF.

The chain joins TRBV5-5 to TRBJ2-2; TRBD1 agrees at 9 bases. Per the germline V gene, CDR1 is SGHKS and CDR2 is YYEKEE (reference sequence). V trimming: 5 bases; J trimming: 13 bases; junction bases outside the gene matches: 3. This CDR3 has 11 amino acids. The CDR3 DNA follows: TGTGCCAGCAGTACGGACAGGGGGCTGTTTTTT. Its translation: CASSTDRGLFF.

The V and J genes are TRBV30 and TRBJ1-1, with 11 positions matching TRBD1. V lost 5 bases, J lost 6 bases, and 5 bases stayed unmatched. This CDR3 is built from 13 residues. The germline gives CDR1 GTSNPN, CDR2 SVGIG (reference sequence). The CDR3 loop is CAWRDRGTSEAFF. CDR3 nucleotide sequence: TGTGCCTGGCGGGACAGGGGGACCTCTGAAGCTTTCTTT.